What follows is one T cell receptor (beta chain) and its context. Its antigen is not identified. CDR3 length: 15 amino acids. The germline CDR1 and CDR2 sequences are SNHLY and FYNNEI. 60 Vbeta and 13 Jbeta primers were used in PCR. Method: immunoSEQ multiplex PCR; TCRdb's copy keeps in-frame clones and lacks some. The sample consists of about 93,000 clones, approximately 68% of them appearing once. The sample belongs to a study of cytomegalovirus exposure and HLA in healthy donors. Study-level points and caveats: Testing in vitro showed a few CMV-associated chains specific for CMV antigens. The authors enumerated 150 to 200 TCR beta chains as linked to cytomegalovirus.

This receptor was identified in a boy aged 5-17 years in good health and CMV-seropositive. Sequencing used PBMCs. J is TRBJ2-5 and V is TRBV2; tentative D call: TRBD1 (5 bases). Matching the DNA end better, TRBJ2-7 makes the J call doubtful. The DNA of the CDR3 is TGTGCCAGCAGTGAAACAGGAATCCCCCCTTACGAGCAGTACTTC. Amino acid sequence: CASSETGIPPYEQYF.